This record covers a single T cell receptor (beta chain). The antigen is undetermined. Quantitative 5'-RACE with molecular barcodes generated TCR beta libraries. TCRdb called the 5' RACE reads again in MiXCR, with one record for every CDR3 protein. This table has fewer than 250,000 distinct CDR3 sequences, more than 25% appearing once. The data are from a study of CD8 T cells in ankylosing spondylitis. The study's findings and limits: Disease-linked clones reportedly concentrated significantly in matched ankylosing spondylitis synovial fluid. Seemingly distinctive of ankylosing spondylitis blood was a TCR beta motif formed by eight highly homologous variants.

The CDR3 runs to 15 residues. V shed 4 bases and J 2 bases; nucleotides not matched to a gene: 6. The V gene's germline CDR1 is SGHRS and CDR2 YFSETQ. This clonotype originated in a male donor with ankylosing spondylitis or in good health (not recorded which). V usage is TRBV5-1 and J usage is TRBJ1-2, with TRBD1 matching 9 bases. The sequenced sample consisted of blood, either unsorted or a sorted T cell fraction (not recorded which). The CDR3: CASSRAGTGNYGYTF. CDR3 nucleotide sequence: TGCGCCAGCAGCCGTGCCGGGACAGGGAACTATGGCTACACCTTC.